Below, 19 T cell receptor beta chains from the same sample are listed, as sequenced in a study of T cell changes during pregnancy in multiple sclerosis. Some clones are missing from TCRdb's copy, which holds only in-frame ones; the method was immunoSEQ multiplex PCR. Of approximately 40,000 clones in the sample, roughly 90% were seen once. Here the sequenced sample was CD4+ T cells from peripheral blood mononuclear cells, taken in the second trimester of pregnancy. All receptors derive from a female donor with multiple sclerosis, enrolled in a pregnancy study.

A single count supports this clone. This sequence joins TRBV28 and TRBJ1-5; TRBD1 might be the D (6 bases). V gave up 8 bases and J gave up 0 bases, with 17 bases separating them. The germline V gene has CDR1 MDHEN and CDR2 SYDVKM. This CDR3 spans 16 amino acids. CDR3 sequence (DNA): TGTGCCAGCCTCCCGAGTGGACAGAATAGCAATCAGCCCCAGCATTTT. Its protein product is CASLPSGQNSNQPQHF.

V gene TRBV28 combines with J gene TRBJ1-5; possible D gene TRBD1, 5 bases. Germline loops: CDR1 MDHEN, CDR2 SYDVKM. The CDR3 spans 14 residues. V shed 3 bases and J shed 3 bases, with 9 bases lying between them. CDR3 sequence (DNA): TGTGCCAGCAGTTTGGGGCACCTCAATCAGCCCCAGCATTTT. This gives the protein CASSLGHLNQPQHF.

A note on this clone: At one end, the junction sequence differs from germline, possibly due to a read error. The V gene is TRBV14, the J gene TRBJ2-1; D gene uncertain. From germline, CDR1 is SGHDN and CDR2 FVKESK. CDR3 length: 13 amino acids. The CDR3 region has the DNA TGTGCCAGCAGCCAAGTCAGGTACACTGAGCAGTTCTTC. This sequence encodes CASSQVRYTEQFF.

CDR3: CAISESIPRGGSYNEQFF. CDR3 nucleotide sequence: TGTGCCATCAGTGAGTCGATACCACGAGGGGGCTCCTACAATGAGCAGTTCTTC. This chain joins TRBV10-3 and TRBJ2-1; TRBD1 might be the D (6 bases). In germline, CDR1 is ENHRY, CDR2 SYGVKD. Deletions cut 0 bases from V and 0 bases from J, with 15 bases between. The CDR3 loop spans 18 amino acids.

The chain uses TRBV7-9 and TRBJ1-2; possibly TRBD1 for D (6 bases). Per germline, CDR1 SEHNR and CDR2 FQNEAQ (reference sequence). Trimming stripped 5 bases from V and 2 bases from J, with 9 bases between. This CDR3 region has 13 residues. In DNA, the CDR3 is TGTGCCAGCAGCCCCGGACAGAACTATGGCTACACCTTC. Encoded protein: CASSPGQNYGYTF.

This clone was counted only a few times. This chain uses TRBV7-9 with TRBJ1-1; tentative D call: TRBD1 (5 bases). The CDR3 is 13 residues long. V was cut by 3 bases and J by 1 base, with 6 bases left in between. CDR1 and CDR2 from the germline V gene are SEHNR and FQNEAQ (reference sequence). CDR3: CASSFQGNTEAFF. In nucleotides, the CDR3 is TGTGCCAGCAGCTTTCAGGGGAACACTGAAGCTTTCTTT.

The chain carries TRBV7-9 and TRBJ2-6; TRBD1 might be the D (6 bases). In germline, CDR1 is SEHNR, CDR2 FQNEAQ (reference sequence). The V gene lost 2 bases and the J gene lost 2 bases, with 13 bases spanning the gap. The length of the CDR3 is 17 residues. The CDR3 DNA sequence: TGTGCCAGCAGCTTATTGTCAGGGGCCGCTGGGGCCAACGTCCTGACTTTC. Protein: CASSLLSGAAGANVLTF.

The gene calls are TRBV6-1 and TRBJ1-2; tentative D call: TRBD1 (6 bases). CDR3 length equals 15 residues. V lost 7 bases and J lost 2, with 17 bases in between. Germline V gene lookup returns CDR1 MNHNS and CDR2 SASEGT. The CDR3 protein is CASTVSGGGNYGYTF. Written as DNA, the CDR3 is TGTGCCAGCACCGTATCAGGTGGGGGCAACTATGGCTACACCTTC.

This clone is termed medium-sized (0.01 to 0.1%). The identical CDR3 is also encoded by other nucleotide sequences in the sample. The gene calls are TRBV7-8 and TRBJ1-1; tentatively, D is TRBD1 (5 bases). CDR1 and CDR2 from the germline V gene are SGHVS and FQNEAQ. The CDR3 runs 12 residues. The V gene lost 2 bases and the J gene lost 8 bases, with 9 bases spanning the gap. CDR3 nucleotide sequence: TGTGCCAGCAGCTTAACAGGTTTCGAAGCTTTCTTT. Its protein is CASSLTGFEAFF.

This chain joins TRBV27 and TRBJ1-4; TRBD1 aligns across 8 bases. The CDR3 consists of 15 residues. The J segment lost 3 bases and the V segment lost 5 bases, leaving 5 bases of the junction unmatched. The germline CDR1 and CDR2 sequences are MNHEY and SMNVEV (reference sequence). The CDR3 nucleotides are TGTGCCAGCAGTCCGACAGGGGTTGCTAATGAAAAACTGTTTTTT. As protein: CASSPTGVANEKLFF.

The V call is TRBV30, the J call TRBJ1-5, with D uncertain. The CDR3 sequence is 12 residues long. Germline CDR1 reads GTSNPN; CDR2 reads SVGIG (reference sequence). The V and J ends lost 5 bases and 6 bases respectively, with 11 bases between them. CDR3 sequence: CAWGEIGQPQHF. The CDR3 DNA reads TGTGCCTGGGGGGAGATCGGTCAGCCCCAGCATTTT.

The chain carries TRBV6-1 and TRBJ1-5; D is unresolved. V was cut by 8 bases and J by 3 bases, with 17 bases left in between. CDR3 length equals 15 residues. Germline V gene sequence: CDR1 MNHNS, CDR2 SASEGT. This CDR3 reads CASLKSGGDNQPQHF. The CDR3 bases are TGTGCCAGCCTCAAGTCGGGAGGAGACAATCAGCCCCAGCATTTT.

In DNA, the CDR3 is TGTGCCAGTACCCCGGGACAGGGGCCCAACTATGGCTACACCTTC. Protein product: CASTPGQGPNYGYTF. The chain recombines TRBV19 with TRBJ1-2, with 10 bases fitting TRBD1. J was trimmed by 2 bases and V by 7 bases; bases with no gene match: 7. The germline V gene has CDR1 LNHDA and CDR2 SQIVND (reference sequence). The CDR3 runs 15 residues.

The V gene is TRBV14, the J gene TRBJ2-2; 14 bases match TRBD2. Germline V gene lookup returns CDR1 SGHDN and CDR2 FVKESK. V was pared by 5 bases and J by 4 bases, with 3 bases of the junction left unmatched. CDR3 length: 16 residues. The CDR3 spells CASSETSGRGTGELFF. CDR3 coding DNA: TGTGCCAGCAGCGAGACTAGCGGGAGGGGCACCGGGGAGCTGTTTTTT.

The chain employs TRBV29-1 and TRBJ1-1; 7 nucleotides line up with TRBD1. From germline, CDR1 is SQVTM and CDR2 ANQGSEA. V dropped 5 bases and J dropped 1; count of bases not matched to a gene: 16. CDR3 length equals 17 residues. The CDR3 protein is CSVRGSGGSPGNTEAFF. As DNA, the CDR3 is TGCAGCGTTCGGGGGTCAGGGGGTTCCCCGGGGAACACTGAAGCTTTCTTT.

The gene calls are TRBV5-4 and TRBJ1-4, with 11 bases identical to TRBD1. The germline V gene has CDR1 SGHNT and CDR2 YYREEE (reference sequence). V lost 0 bases and J lost 10; bases outside the gene matches: 5. This CDR3 spans 15 amino acids. The chain's CDR3 is CASSLGRTGGGKLFF. For the CDR3, the DNA is TGTGCCAGCAGCTTGGGGCGGACAGGGGGCGGAAAACTGTTTTTT.

This rearrangement joins TRBV5-1 to TRBJ2-4; TRBD1 matches at 8 bases. V shed 2 bases, J shed 3 bases, and the junction held 19 bases outside the gene matches. The CDR3 contains 20 residues. Looked up from germline, CDR1 is SGHRS and CDR2 is YFSETQ. CDR3 protein: CASSLDHIPTGGEGKNIQYF. The DNA for the CDR3 is TGCGCCAGCAGCTTAGATCATATACCTACAGGGGGAGAGGGCAAAAACATTCAGTACTTC. The entire variable domain, with the rest obtained from reference TRBV5-1 and TRBJ2-4, is as follows: KAGVTQTPRYLIKTRGQQVTLSCSPISGHRSVSWYQQTPGQGLQFLFEYFSETQRNKGNFPGRFSGRQFSNSRSEMNVSTLELGDSALYLCASSLDHIPTGGEGKNIQYFGAGTRLSVL.

The chain carries TRBV14 and TRBJ2-5; TRBD1 matches 10 bases. Germline CDR1 reads SGHDN; CDR2 reads FVKESK. V shed 2 bases, J shed 3 bases, and the junction held 3 bases outside the gene matches. CDR3 size: 15 residues. The CDR3: CASSQPGQGKETQYF. The CDR3 DNA reads TGTGCCAGCAGCCAACCGGGACAGGGGAAAGAGACCCAGTACTTC. The complete variable domain, with remaining parts taken from reference TRBV14 and TRBJ2-5, reads EAGVTQFPSHSVIEKGQTVTLRCDPISGHDNLYWYRRVMGKEIKFLLHFVKESKQDESGMPNNRFLAERTGGTYSTLKVQPAELEDSGVYFCASSQPGQGKETQYFGPGTRLLVL.

The chain has TRBV6-6 and TRBJ1-1; D gene unclear. CDR3 length: 12 residues. Trimming removed 0 bases from V and 10 bases from J, with 9 bases in between. Germline V gives CDR1 MNHNY, CDR2 SVGAGI (reference sequence). In DNA form, the CDR3 reads TGTGCCAGCAGTTACTCATTAGAAGCAGCTTTCTTT. Translated, it gives CASSYSLEAAFF.